This T cell receptor beta chain was profiled in a study of cytotoxic CD8 clonotypes in ibrutinib-treated CLL. On the study more broadly: Within the patient group, 11 were relapsed/refractory and roughly 16 treatment-naive, and roughly 18 were IGHV unmutated.

Study-level results: Investigators sampled sustained-remission and progressing patients at differing times.

The assay was immunoSEQ multiplex PCR, and TCRdb's table has in-frame clones only and misses some. The sample yields fewer than 300,000 clones, around 69% seen once. In this sample, this clone turned up a few times. Antigen: not known. The junction had 8 bases not matched to a gene; V was cut back by 4 bases and J by 6 bases. Germline V gene sequence: CDR1 SGHRS, CDR2 YFSETQ. There are 14 residues in the CDR3. Sample: PBMCs, taken at disease progression, from a patient treated with ibrutinib. This chain uses TRBV5-1 with TRBJ2-5; 8 bases align to TRBD1. This TCR was sampled from a human donor with chronic lymphocytic leukemia. CDR3 DNA: TGCGCCAGCAGCCCACAGGACAGGGTGAAGACCCAGTACTTC. It is translated as CASSPQDRVKTQYF.